Listed below are T cell receptor beta chains from one sample, sequenced in a study of T cells in Graves' hyperthyroidism and ophthalmopathy. MiXCR, run by TCRdb on the multiplex PCR reads, gives a single entry per CDR3 protein. The data contain 600,000 or so distinct CDR3 sequences, 15% to 20% of them seen just once; the ten biggest clones take up around 4%. The sequencing input was blood. Every receptor here comes from a woman aged 25 to 45 with Graves' hyperthyroidism. Each CDR3 is given with its conserved first and last residue. A D gene is named only where the DNA matches it firmly. Not all rows give a size; the values are once, few, many and, for expanded clones, a class.

.	TRBV10-3	.	TRBJ1-3	CAINRDPEDSGNTIYF	TGTGCCATCAACCGGGACCCCGAAGACTCTGGAAACACCATATATTTT
.	TRBV5-6	many	TRBJ2-3	CASMTRSGNTDTQYF	TGTGCCAGCATGACGAGGAGCGGCAACACAGATACGCAGTATTTT
.	TRBV20-1	many	TRBJ2-5	CSAPQGYEQETQYF	TGCAGTGCTCCCCAGGGTTATGAGCAAGAGACCCAGTACTTC
TRBD1	TRBV6-1	few	TRBJ1-5	CASNRGGNQPQHF	TGTGCCAGCAACAGGGGCGGCAATCAGCCCCAGCATTTT
.	TRBV6-1	.	TRBJ2-7	CASRQESSYEQYF	TGTGCCAGCAGACAGGAGAGCTCCTACGAGCAGTACTTC
TRBD2	TRBV4-3	few	TRBJ2-2	CASSQGGLAGNTGELFF	TGCGCCAGCAGCCAAGGGGGACTAGCGGGTAACACCGGGGAGCTGTTTTTT
.	TRBV3-1	many	TRBJ1-1	CASSQWGNTEAFF	TGTGCCAGCAGCCAGTGGGGGAACACTGAAGCTTTCTTT
.	TRBV20-1	.	TRBJ2-2	CSAQGGLGLFF	TGCAGTGCCCAGGGGGGGTTGGGACTGTTTTTT
TRBD2	TRBV18	few	TRBJ2-7	CASSPPASGNYEQYF	TGTGCCAGCTCACCACCGGCTAGCGGGAACTACGAGCAGTACTTC
.	TRBV7-2	many	TRBJ2-3	CASSLGPGADTQYF	TGTGCCAGCAGCTTAGGTCCTGGGGCAGATACGCAGTATTTT
.	TRBV20-1	many	TRBJ1-1	CSAPARDTLNTEAFF	TGCAGTGCTCCCGCCCGGGACACTCTGAACACTGAAGCTTTCTTT
TRBD1	TRBV29-1	.	TRBJ2-7	CSAGTGDYEQYF	TGCAGCGCTGGGACAGGGGACTACGAGCAGTACTTC
.	TRBV27	many	TRBJ1-5	CASSLNGLGNQPQHF	TGTGCCAGCAGTTTAAATGGACTGGGCAATCAGCCCCAGCATTTT
.	TRBV6-5	.	TRBJ2-6	CASSYQPISGANVLTF	TGTGCCAGCAGTTACCAGCCGATCTCTGGGGCCAACGTCCTGACTTTC
TRBD1	TRBV5-1	.	TRBJ2-5	CASTLGTGMNETQYF	TGCGCCAGCACCCTTGGGACAGGGATGAATGAGACCCAGTACTTC